The TCR beta chain under discussion was sequenced for a study of shared clonotypes between healthy human individuals. Regarding the study as a whole: Sharing across four donors was highest in naive CD4 (around 5%) and lowest in memory CD8 (0.4%).

Replicate PCRs from sorted subsets contained around 200 ng DNA, which is around 29,000 T cell genomes. The protocol was immunoSEQ multiplex PCR, while the TCRdb copy is restricted to in-frame clones and leaves out a portion. This sample yields 600,000 to 700,000 clones, of which more than 70% are seen a single time; about 1.8% belongs to the top ten. A note on this clone: Antigen unknown. With a much larger clone just one base away, this may be a read error.

Sample: memory CD4+ T cells sorted from blood. Subset denoted: CD45RA-negative fraction. The receptor was derived from a woman younger than 45 in good health.

DNA of the CDR3: TGTGCCAGTAGCCCACAGGGGGCGGATGGCTACACCTTC. Amino acid sequence: CASSPQGADGYTF. The J gene is TRBJ1-2, the V gene TRBV19, with 9 positions matching TRBD1. V shed 6 bases and J 6 bases; nucleotides not matched to a gene: 5. The germline gives CDR1 LNHDA, CDR2 SQIVND (reference sequence). The CDR3 has 13 residues. The complete variable domain, with remaining parts taken from reference TRBV19 and TRBJ1-2, reads DGGITQSPKYLFRKEGQNVTLSCEQNLNHDAMYWYRQDPGQGLRLIYYSQIVNDFQKGDIAEGYSVSREKKESFPLTVTSAQKNPTAFYLCASSPQGADGYTFGSGTRLTVV.